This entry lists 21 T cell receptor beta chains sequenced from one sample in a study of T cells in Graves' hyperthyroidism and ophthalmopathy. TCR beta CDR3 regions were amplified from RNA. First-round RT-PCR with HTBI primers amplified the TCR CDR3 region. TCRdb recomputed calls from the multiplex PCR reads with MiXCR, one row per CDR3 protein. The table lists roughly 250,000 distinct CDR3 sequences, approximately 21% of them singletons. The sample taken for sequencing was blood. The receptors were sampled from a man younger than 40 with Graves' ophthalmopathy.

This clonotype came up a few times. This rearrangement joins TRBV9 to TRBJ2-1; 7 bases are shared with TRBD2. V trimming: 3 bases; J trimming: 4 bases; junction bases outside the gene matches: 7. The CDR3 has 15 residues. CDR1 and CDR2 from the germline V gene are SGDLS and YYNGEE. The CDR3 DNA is TGTGCCAGCAGCGCTGGGGGACTACCTTACAATGAGCAGTTCTTC. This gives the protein CASSAGGLPYNEQFF.

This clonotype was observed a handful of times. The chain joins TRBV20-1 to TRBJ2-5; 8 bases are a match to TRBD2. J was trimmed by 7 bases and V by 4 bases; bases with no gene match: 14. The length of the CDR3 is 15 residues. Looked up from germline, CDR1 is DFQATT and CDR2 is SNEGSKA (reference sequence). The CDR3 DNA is TGCAGTGCTACGATGCGGACTAGCCGCCGGGGGACCCAGTACTTC. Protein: CSATMRTSRRGTQYF.

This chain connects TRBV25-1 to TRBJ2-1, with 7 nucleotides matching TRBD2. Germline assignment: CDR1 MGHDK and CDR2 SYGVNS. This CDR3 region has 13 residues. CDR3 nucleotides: TGTGCTTGCCGGGAGGTAGGAAGAAATGAGCAGTTCTTC. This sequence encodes CACREVGRNEQFF.

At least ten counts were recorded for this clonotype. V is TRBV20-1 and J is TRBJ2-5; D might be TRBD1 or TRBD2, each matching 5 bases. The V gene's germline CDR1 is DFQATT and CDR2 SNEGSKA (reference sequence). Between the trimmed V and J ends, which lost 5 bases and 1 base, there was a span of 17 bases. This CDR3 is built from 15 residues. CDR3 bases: TGCAGTGCTGACGAAAGGTCGAGGGGCCAAGAGACCCAGTACTTC. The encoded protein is CSADERSRGQETQYF.

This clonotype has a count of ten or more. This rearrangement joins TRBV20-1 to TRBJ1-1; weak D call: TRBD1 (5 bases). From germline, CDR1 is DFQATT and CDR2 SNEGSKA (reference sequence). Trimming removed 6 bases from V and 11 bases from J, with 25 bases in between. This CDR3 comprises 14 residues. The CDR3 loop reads CSAGEGTDGFGAFF. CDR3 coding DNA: TGCAGTGCGGGGGAAGGGACGGACGGGTTTGGGGCTTTCTTT.

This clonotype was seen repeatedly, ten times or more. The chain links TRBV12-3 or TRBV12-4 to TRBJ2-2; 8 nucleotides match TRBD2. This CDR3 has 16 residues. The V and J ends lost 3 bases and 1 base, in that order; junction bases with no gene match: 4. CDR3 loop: CASSLFRGGNTGELFF. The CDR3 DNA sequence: TGTGCCAGCAGTTTGTTCCGGGGGGGGAACACCGGGGAGCTGTTTTTT.

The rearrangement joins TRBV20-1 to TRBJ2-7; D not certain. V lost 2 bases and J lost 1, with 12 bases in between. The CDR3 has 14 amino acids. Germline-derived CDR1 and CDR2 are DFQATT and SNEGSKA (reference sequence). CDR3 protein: CSARKGWWSYEQYF. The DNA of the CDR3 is TGCAGTGCTAGAAAAGGGTGGTGGTCCTACGAGCAGTACTTC.

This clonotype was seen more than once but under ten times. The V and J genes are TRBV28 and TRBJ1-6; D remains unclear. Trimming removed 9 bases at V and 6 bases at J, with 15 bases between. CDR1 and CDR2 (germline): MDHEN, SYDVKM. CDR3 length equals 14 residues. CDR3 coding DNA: TGTGCCAGTAACCGCGAAACTGCTAATTCACCCCTCCACTTT. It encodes CASNRETANSPLHF.

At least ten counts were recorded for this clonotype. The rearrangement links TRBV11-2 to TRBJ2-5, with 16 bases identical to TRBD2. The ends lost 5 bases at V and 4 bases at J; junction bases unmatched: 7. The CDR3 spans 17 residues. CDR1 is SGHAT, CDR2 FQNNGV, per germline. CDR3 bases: TGTGCCAGCAGCCCCGGGACTAGCGGGAGGGCGCGAGAGACCCAGTACTTC. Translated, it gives CASSPGTSGRARETQYF.

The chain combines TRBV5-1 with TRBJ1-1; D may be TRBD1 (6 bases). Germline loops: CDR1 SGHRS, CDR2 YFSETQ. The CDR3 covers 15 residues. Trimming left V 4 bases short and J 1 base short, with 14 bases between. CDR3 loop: CASSTTGSPNTEAFF. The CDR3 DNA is TGCGCCAGCAGCACGACAGGATCCCCGAACACTGAAGCTTTCTTT.

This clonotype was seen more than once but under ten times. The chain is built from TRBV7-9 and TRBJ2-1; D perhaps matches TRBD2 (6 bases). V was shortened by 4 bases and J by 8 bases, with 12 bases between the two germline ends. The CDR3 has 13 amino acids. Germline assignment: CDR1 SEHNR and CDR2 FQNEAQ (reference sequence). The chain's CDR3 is CASSSGTGDEQFF. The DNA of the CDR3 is TGTGCCAGCAGCTCCGGAACGGGGGATGAGCAGTTCTTC.

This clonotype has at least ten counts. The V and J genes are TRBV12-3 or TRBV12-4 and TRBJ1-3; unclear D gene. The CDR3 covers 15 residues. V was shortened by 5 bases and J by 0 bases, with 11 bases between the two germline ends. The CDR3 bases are TGTGCCAGCAGTAGACACAAGAGCTCTGGAAACACCATATATTTT. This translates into CASSRHKSSGNTIYF.

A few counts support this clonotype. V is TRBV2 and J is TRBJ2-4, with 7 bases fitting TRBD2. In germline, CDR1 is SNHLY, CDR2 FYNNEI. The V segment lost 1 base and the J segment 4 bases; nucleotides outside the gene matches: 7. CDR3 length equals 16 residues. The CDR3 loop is CASSEGLAVAKNIQYF. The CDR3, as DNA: TGTGCCAGCAGTGAAGGGCTAGCGGTAGCAAAAAACATTCAGTACTTC.

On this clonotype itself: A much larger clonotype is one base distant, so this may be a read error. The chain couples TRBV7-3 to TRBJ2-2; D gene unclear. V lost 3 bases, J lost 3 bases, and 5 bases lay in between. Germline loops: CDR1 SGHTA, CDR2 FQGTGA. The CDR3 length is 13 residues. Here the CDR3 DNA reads TGTGCCAGCAGCTTCGGCGACACCGGGGAGCTGTTTTTT. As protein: CASSFGDTGELFF.

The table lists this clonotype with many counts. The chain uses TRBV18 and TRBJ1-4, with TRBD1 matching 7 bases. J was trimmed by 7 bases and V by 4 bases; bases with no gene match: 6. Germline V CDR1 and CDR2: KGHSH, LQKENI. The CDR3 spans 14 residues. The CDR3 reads CASSQQGQAEKLFF. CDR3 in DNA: TGTGCCAGCTCACAACAGGGGCAGGCTGAAAAACTGTTTTTT.

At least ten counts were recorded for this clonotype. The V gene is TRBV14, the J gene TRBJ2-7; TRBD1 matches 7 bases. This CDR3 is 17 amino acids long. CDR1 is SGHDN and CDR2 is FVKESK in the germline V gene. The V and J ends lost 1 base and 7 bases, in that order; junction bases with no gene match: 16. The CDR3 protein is CASSQVKGTAYLREQYF. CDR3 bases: TGTGCCAGCAGCCAAGTAAAGGGGACAGCTTATCTTAGGGAGCAGTACTTC.

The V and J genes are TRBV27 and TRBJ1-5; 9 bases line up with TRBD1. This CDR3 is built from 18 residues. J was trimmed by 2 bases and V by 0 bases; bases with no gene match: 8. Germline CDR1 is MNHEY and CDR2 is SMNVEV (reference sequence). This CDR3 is CASSLSVPQGAGNQPQHF. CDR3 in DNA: TGTGCCAGCAGTTTATCGGTTCCACAGGGGGCAGGCAATCAGCCCCAGCATTTT.

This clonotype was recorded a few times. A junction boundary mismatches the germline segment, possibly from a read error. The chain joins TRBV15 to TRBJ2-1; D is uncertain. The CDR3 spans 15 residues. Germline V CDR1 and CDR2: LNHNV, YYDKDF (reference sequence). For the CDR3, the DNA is TGTGCCACCAGCAGAGATCGGCTAGTCTACGATGAGCAGTTCTTC. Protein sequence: CATSRDRLVYDEQFF.

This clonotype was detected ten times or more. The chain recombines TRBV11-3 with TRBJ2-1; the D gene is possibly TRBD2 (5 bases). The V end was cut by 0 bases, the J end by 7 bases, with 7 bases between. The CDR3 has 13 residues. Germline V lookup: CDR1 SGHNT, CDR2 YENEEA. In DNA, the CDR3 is TGTGCCAGCAGCTTAGAAGAGGGAAATGAGCAGTTCTTC. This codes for CASSLEEGNEQFF.

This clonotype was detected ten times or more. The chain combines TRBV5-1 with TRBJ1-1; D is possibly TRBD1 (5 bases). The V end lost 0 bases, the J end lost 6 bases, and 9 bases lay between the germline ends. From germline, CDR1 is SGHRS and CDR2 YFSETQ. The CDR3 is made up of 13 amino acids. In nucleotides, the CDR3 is TGCGCCAGCAGCTTGGTGGGGGGGGCTGAAGCTTTCTTT. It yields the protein CASSLVGGAEAFF.

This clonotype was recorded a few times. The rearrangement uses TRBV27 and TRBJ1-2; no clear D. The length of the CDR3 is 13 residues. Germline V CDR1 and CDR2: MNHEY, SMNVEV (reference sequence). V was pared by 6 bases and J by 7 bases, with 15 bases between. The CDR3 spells CASRRAWESGYTF. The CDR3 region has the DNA TGTGCCAGCAGACGGGCCTGGGAGTCTGGCTACACCTTC.